The present TCR beta chain was sequenced within a study of control samples from healthy donors and cancer patients. This CDR3 has 17 amino acids. The method was immunoSEQ multiplex PCR; TCRdb's version includes in-frame clones alone and lacks a portion of them. The profile shows 150,000 to 200,000 clones, around 91% of them singletons. The chain employs TRBV21-1 and TRBJ1-1; the table gives TRBD1 as D, unverified against the DNA. TRBV21-1 is reported as a pseudogene. The specimen sequenced was blood. This TCR was recovered from a woman in her thirties in good health. CDR3 sequence (DNA): TGTGCCAGCAGCAAAGCCGCGGACAGGGGCATGAACACTGAAGCTTTCTTT. Protein product: CASSKAADRGMNTEAFF.